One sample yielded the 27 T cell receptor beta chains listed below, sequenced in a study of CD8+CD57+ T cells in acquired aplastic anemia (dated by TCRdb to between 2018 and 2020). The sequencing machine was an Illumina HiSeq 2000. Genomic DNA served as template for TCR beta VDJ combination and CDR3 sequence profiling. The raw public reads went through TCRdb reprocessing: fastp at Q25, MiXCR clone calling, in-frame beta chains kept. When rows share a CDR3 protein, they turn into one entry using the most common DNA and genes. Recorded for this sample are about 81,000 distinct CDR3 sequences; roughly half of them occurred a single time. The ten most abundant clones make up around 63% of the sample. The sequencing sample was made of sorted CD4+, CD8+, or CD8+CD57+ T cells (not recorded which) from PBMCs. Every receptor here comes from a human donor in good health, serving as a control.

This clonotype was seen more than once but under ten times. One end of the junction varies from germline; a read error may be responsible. The CDR3 protein is CATSRDDGVLELTDAQYF. CDR3 sequence (DNA): TGTGCCACCAGCAGAGATGACGGGGTCCTGGAGTTGACAGATGCGCAGTATTTT. This chain connects TRBV15 to TRBJ2-3; possibly TRBD1 or TRBD2 for D (5 bases each). This CDR3 is built from 18 residues. Germline CDR1 is LNHNV and CDR2 is YYDKDF (reference sequence).

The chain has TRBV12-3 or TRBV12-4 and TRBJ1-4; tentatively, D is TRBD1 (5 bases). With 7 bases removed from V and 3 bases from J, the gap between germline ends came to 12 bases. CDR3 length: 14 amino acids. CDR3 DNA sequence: TGTGCCAGCAAACCGGGACGTCCTAATGAAAAACTGTTTTTT. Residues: CASKPGRPNEKLFF.

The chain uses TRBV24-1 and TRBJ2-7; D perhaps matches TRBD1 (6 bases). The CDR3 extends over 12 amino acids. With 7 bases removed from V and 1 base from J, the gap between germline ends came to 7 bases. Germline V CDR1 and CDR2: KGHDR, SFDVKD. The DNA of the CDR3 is TGTGCCACCAGGACAGGTTCCTACGAGCAGTACTTC. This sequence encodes CATRTGSYEQYF.

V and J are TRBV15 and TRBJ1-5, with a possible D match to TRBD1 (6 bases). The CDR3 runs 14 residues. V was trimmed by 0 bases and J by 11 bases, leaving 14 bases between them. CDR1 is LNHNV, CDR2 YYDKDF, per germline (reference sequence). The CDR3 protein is CATSRDLGGETQHF. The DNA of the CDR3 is TGTGCCACCAGCAGAGATCTAGGGGGAGAGACCCAGCATTTT.

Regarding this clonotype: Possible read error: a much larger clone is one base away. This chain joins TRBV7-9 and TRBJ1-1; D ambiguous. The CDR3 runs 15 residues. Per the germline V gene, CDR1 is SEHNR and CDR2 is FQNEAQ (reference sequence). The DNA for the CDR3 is TGTGCCAGCAGCCCCCAGCTACGAACTCGCGCTGAAGCTCTCTTT. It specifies CASSPQLRTRAEALF.

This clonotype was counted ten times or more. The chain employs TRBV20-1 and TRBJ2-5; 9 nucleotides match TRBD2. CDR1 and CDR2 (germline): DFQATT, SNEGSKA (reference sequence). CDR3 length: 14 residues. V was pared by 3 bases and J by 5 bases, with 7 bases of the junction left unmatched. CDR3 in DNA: TGCAGTGCTAGGTTTAGCGGGGGTTTTGAGACCCAGTACTTC. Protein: CSARFSGGFETQYF.

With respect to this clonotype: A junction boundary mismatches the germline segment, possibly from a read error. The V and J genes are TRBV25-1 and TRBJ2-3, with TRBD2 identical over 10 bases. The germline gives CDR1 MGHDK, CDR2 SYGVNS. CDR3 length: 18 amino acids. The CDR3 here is CGSSGLAGDPPSTDTQYF. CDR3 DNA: TGTGGCAGCAGCGGCCTAGCGGGAGACCCACCTAGCACAGATACGCAGTATTTT.

CDR3 nucleotides: TGTGCCAGCAGTCTACGGACTAGCGGGAGATCTAGCACAGATACGCAGTATTTT. Its protein product is CASSLRTSGRSSTDTQYF. This rearrangement joins TRBV2 to TRBJ2-3, with 13 nucleotides matching TRBD2. V shed 5 bases and J 0 bases; nucleotides not matched to a gene: 8. CDR3 length: 18 residues. Germline V gene data show CDR1 as SNHLY and CDR2 as FYNNEI.

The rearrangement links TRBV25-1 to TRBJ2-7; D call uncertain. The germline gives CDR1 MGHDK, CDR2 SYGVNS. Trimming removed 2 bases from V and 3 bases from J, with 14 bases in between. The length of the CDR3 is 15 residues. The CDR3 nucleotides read TGTGCCAGCAGTGAAATTAGGCAGGATGTCTACGAGCAGTACTTC. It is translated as CASSEIRQDVYEQYF.

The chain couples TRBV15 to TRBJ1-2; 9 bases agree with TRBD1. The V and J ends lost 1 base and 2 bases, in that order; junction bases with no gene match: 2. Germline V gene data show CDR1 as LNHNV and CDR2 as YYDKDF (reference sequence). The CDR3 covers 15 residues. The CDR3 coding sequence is TGTGCCACCAGCAGAGGGACAGGGGCCAACTATGGCTACACCTTC. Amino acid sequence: CATSRGTGANYGYTF.

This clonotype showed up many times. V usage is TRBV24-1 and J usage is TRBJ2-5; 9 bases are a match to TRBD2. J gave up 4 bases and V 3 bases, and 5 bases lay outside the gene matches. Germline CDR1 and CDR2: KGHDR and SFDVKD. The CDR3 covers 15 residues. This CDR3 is CATSDGGGAGETQYF. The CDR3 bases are TGTGCCACCAGTGATGGCGGGGGGGCAGGAGAGACCCAGTACTTC.

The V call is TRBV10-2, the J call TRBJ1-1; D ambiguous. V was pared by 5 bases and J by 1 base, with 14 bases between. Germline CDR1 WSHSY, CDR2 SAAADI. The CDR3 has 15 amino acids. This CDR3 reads CASSLLTEGNTEAFF. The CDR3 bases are TGCGCCAGCAGTTTGCTAACGGAGGGGAACACTGAAGCTTTCTTT.

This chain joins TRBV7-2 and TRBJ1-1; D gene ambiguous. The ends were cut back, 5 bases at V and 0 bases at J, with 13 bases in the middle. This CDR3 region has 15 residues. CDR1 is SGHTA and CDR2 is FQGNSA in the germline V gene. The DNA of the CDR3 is TGTGCCAGCAGCGCTCTCGGCAGGATGAACACTGAAGCTTTCTTT. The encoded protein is CASSALGRMNTEAFF. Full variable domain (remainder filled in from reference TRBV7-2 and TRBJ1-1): GAGVSQSPSNKVTEKGKDVELRCDPISGHTALYWYRQSLGQGLEFLIYFQGNSAPDKSGLPSDRFSAERTGGSVSTLTIQRTQQEDSAVYLCASSALGRMNTEAFFGQGTRLTVV.

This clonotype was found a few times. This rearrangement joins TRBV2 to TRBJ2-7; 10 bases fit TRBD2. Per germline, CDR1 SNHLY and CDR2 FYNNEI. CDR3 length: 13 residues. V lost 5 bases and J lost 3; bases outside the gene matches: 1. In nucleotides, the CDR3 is TGTGCCAGCAGTCCTAGCGGGGGCTACGAGCAGTACTTC. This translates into CASSPSGGYEQYF.

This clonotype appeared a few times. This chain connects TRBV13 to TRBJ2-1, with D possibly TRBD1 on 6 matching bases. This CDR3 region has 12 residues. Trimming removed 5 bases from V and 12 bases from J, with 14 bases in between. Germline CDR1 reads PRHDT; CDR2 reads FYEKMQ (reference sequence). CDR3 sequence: CASSEPQGLQFF. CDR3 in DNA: TGTGCCAGCAGCGAGCCACAGGGCTTGCAGTTCTTC. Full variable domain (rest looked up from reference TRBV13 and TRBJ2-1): AAGVIQSPRHLIKEKRETATLKCYPIPRHDTVYWYQQGPGQDPQFLISFYEKMQSDKGSIPDRFSAQQFSDYHSELNMSSLELGDSALYFCASSEPQGLQFFGPGTRLTVL.

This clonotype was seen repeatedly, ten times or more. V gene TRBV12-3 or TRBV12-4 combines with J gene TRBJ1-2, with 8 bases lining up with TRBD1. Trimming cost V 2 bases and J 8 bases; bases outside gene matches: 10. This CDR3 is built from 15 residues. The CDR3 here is CASSLNGQGHGGYTF. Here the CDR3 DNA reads TGTGCCAGCAGTTTAAATGGACAGGGCCATGGAGGCTACACCTTC.

CDR3 sequence reads: CAITSGGGRDRSGAGANVLTF. The CDR3, as DNA: TGTGCCATCACCAGCGGGGGTGGCCGGGACAGGAGTGGTGCTGGGGCCAACGTCCTGACTTTC. The V and J genes are TRBV10-3 and TRBJ2-6, with D tentatively TRBD1 or TRBD2 (8 bases each). Per the germline V gene, CDR1 is ENHRY and CDR2 is SYGVKD. The CDR3 consists of 21 residues. V was trimmed by 7 bases and J by 2 bases, leaving 30 bases between them.

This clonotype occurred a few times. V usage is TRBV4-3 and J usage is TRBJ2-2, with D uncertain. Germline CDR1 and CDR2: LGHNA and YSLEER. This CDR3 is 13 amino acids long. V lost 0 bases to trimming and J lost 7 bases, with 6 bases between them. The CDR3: CASSQDHLGELFF. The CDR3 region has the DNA TGCGCCAGCAGCCAAGATCATCTCGGGGAGCTGTTTTTT.

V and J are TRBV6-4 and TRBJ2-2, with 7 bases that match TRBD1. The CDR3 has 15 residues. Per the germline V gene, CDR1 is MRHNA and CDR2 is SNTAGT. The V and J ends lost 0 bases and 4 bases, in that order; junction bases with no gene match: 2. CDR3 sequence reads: CASSDSDRATGELFF. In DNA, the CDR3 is TGTGCCAGCAGTGACTCCGACAGGGCCACCGGGGAGCTGTTTTTT.

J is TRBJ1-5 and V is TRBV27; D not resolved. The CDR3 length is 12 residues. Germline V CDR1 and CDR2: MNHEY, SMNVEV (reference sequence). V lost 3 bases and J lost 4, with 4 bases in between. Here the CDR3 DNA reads TGTGCCAGCAGTTTCCCGAATCAGCCCCAGCATTTT. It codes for CASSFPNQPQHF.

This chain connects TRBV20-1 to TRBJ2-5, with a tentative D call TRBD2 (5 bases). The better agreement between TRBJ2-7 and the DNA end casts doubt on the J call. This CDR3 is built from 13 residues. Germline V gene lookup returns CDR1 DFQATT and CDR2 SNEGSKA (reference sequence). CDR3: CSAGALVTYEQYF. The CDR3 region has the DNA TGCAGTGCTGGAGCACTAGTCACCTACGAGCAGTACTTC.

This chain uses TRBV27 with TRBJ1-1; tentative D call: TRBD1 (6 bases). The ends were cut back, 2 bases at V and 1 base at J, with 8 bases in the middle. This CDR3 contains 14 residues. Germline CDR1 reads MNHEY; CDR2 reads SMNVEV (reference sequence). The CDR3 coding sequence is TGTGCCAGCAGTTTAGTGGGGGCGAACACTGAAGCTTTCTTT. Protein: CASSLVGANTEAFF.

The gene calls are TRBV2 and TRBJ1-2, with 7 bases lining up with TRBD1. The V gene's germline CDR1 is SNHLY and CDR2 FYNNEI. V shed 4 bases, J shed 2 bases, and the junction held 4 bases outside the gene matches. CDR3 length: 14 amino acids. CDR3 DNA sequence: TGTGCCAGCAGTGGACAGGGTGGGAACTATGGCTACACCTTC. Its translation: CASSGQGGNYGYTF.

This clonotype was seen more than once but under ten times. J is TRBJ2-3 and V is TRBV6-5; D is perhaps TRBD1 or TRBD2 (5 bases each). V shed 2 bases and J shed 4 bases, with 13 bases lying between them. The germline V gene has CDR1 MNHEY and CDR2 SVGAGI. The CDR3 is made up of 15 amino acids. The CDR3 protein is CASSYRGTLADTQYF. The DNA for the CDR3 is TGTGCCAGCAGTTACCGAGGGACCCTCGCAGATACGCAGTATTTT.

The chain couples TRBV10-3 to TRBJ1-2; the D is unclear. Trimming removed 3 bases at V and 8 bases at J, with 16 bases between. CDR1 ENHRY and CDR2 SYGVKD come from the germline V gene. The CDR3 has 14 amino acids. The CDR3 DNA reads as TGTGCCATCAGTGAAGAGGGTACCGTCAGGGGCTACACCTTC. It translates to CAISEEGTVRGYTF.

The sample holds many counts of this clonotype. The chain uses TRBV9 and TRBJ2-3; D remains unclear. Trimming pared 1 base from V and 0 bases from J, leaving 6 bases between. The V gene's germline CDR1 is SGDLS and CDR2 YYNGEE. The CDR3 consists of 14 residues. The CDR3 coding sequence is TGTGCCAGCAGCGTAATTCCCAGCACAGATACGCAGTATTTT. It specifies CASSVIPSTDTQYF.

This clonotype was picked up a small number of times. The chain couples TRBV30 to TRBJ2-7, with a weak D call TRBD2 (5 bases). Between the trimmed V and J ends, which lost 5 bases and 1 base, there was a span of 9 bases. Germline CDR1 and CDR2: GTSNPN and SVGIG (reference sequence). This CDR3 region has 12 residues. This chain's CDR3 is CAWARGSYEQYF. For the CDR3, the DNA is TGTGCCTGGGCCCGGGGTTCCTACGAGCAGTACTTC. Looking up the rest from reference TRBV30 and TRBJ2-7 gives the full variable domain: SQTIHQWPATLVQPVGSPLSLECTVEGTSNPNLYWYRQAAGRGLQLLFYSVGIGQISSEVPQNLSASRPQDRQFILSSKKLLLSDSGFYLCAWARGSYEQYFGPGTRLTVT.